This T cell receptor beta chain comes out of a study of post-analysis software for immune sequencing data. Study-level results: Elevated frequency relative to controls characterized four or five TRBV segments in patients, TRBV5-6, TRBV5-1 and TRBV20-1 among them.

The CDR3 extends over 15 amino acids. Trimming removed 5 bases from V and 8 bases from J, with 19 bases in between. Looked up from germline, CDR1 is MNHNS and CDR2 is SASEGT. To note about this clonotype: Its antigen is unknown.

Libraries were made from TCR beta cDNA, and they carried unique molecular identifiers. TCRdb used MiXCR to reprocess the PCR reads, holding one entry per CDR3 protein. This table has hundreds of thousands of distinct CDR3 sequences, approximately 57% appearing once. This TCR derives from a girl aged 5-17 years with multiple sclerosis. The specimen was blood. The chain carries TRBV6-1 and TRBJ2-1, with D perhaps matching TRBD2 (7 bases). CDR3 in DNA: TGTGCCAGCAGTAATCTCGGGGGGACAAACGATGAGCAGTTCTTC. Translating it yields CASSNLGGTNDEQFF.